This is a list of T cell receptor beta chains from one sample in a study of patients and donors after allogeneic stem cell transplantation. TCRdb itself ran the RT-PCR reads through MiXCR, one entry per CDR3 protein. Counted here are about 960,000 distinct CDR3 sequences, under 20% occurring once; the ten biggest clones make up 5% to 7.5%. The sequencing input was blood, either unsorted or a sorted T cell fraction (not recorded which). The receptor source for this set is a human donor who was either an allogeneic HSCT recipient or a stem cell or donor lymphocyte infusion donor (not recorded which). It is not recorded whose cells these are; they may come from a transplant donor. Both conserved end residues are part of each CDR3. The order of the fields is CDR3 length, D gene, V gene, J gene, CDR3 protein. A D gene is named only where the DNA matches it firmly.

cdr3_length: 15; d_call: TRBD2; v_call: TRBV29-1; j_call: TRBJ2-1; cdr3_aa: CSAPWAGGSYNEQFF
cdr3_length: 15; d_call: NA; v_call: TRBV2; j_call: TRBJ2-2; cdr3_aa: CASWKDRANTGELFF
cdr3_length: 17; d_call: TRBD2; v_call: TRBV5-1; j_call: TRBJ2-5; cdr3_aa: CASSIGLAGGSQETQYF
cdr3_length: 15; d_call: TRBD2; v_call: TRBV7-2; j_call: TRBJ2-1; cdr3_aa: CASSSAGGANYEQFF
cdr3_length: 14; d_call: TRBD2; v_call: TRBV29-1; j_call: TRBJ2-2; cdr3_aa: CSAEGGWGPGELFF
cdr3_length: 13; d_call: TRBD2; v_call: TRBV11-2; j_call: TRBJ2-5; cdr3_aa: CASSSGIRETQYF
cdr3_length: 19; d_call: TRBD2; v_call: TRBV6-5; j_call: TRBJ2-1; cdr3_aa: CASSSRRSGGKSSYNEQFF
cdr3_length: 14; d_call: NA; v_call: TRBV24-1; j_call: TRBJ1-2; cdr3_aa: CATSDPRNPYGYTF
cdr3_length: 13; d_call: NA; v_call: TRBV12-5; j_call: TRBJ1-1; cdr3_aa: CASGWSGDTEAFF
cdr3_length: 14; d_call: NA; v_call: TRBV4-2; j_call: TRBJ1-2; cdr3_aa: CASSQETGSYGYTF
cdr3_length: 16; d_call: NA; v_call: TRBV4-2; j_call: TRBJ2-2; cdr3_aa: CASSQERGPNTGELFF
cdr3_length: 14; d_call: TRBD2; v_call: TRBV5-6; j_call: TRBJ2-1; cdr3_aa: CASNMGLADNEQFF
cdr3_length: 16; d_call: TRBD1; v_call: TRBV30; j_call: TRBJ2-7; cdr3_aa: CAWKRRDRGFSYEQYF
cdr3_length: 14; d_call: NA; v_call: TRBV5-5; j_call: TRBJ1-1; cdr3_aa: CASSLTLMNTEAFF
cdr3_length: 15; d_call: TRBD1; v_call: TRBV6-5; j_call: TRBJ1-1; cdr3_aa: CASSLMDRMNTEAFF
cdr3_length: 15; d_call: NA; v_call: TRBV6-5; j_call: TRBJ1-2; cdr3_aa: CASSYSSGVNYGYTF
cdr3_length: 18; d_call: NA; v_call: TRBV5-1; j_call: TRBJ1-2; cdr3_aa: CASSLVRWKGGGSYGYTF
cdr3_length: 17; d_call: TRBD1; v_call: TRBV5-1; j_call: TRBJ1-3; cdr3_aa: CASSAARGRVEGNTIYF
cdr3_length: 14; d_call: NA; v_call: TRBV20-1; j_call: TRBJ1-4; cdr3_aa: CSASETATNEKLFF
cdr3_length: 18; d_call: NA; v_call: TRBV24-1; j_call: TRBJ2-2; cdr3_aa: CATSDHNSKTSNTGELFF
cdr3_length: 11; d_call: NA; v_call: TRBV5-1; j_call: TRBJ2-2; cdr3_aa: CASRKTGELFF
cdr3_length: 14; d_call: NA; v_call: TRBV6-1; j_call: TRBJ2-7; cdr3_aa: CASSPRGGAYEQYF
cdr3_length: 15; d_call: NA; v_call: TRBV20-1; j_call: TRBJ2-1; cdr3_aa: CSARDYWRDYNEQFF
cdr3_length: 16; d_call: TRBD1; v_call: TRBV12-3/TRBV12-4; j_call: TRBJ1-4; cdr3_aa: CASSPMGTGASREVFF
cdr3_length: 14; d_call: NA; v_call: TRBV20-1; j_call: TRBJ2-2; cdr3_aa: CSARLGGRNGELFF
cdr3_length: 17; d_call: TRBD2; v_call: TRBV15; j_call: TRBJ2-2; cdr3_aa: CATSRGYPSGGPGELFF
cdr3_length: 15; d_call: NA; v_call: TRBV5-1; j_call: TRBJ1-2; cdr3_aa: CASSLGSDSSYGYTF
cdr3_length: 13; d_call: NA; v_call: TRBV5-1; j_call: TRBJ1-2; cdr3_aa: CASSLDGDYGYTF
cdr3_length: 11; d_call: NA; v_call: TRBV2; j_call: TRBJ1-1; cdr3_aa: CASLGDTEAFF
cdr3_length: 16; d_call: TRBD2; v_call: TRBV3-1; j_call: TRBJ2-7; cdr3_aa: CASSHRRGTSGNEQYF
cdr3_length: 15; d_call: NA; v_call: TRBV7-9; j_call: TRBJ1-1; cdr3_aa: CASSRLAVVATEAFF
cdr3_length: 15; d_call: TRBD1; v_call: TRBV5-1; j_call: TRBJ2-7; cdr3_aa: CASSVTGCGAGEQYF
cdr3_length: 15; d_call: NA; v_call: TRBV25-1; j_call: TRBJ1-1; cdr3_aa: CASSALGGMGTEAFF
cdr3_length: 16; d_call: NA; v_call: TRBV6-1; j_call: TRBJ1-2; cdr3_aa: CASSPALGVSNYGYTF
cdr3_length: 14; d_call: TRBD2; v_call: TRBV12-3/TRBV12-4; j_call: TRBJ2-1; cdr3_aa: CASRLGTIYNEQFF
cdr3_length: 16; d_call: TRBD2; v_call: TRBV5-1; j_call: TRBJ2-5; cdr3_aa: CASSLGLAAGQETQYF
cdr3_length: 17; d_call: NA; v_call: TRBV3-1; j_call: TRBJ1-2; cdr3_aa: CASSQEPGGPGNYGYTF
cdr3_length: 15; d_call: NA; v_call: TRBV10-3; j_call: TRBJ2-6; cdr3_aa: CAISDSSSGANVLTF
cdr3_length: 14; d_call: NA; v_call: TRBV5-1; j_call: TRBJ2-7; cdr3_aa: CASSLSGATNEQYF
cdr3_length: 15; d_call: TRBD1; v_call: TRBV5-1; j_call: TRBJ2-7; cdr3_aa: CASSHDRGYSYEQYF
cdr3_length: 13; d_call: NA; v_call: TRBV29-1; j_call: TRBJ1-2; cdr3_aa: CSVDSQSRWGYTF
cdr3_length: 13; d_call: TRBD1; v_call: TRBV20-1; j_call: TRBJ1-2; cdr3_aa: CSARAGTVYGYTF
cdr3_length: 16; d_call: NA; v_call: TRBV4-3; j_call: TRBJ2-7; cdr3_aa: CASSQDRIAYWDEQYF
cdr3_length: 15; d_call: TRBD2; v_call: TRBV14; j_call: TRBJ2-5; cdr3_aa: CASSRTSGRAETQYF
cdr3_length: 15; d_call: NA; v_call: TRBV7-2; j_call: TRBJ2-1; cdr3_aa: CASSLDRGTHNEQFF
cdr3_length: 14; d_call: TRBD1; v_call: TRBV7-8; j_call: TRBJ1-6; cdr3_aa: CASSFGTENSPLHF
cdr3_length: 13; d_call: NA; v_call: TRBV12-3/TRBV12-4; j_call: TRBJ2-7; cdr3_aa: CASSLMGAGEQYF
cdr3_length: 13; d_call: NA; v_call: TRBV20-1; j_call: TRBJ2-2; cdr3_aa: CSARSGFAGELFF
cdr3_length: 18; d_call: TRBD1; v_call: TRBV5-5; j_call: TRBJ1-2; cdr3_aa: CASSLDRDRRVLGYGYTF
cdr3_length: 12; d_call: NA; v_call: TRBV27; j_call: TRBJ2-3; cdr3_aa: CASRGGPDTQYF
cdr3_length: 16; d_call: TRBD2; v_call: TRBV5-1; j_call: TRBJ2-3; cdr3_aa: CASSFRTSGSPDTQYF
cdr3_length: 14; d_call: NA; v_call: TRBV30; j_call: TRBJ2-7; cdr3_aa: CAWSPGRFSYEQYF
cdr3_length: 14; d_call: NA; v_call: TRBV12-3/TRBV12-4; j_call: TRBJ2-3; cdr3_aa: CASSLRTGLDTQYF
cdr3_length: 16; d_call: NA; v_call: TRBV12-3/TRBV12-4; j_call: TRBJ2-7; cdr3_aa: CASSPRRGSSLYEQYF
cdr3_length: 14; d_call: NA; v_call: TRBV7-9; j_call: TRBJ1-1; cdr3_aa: CASSLRWENTEAFF
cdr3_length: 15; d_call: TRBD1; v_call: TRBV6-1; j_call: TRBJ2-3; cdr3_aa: CASSVRDRGPYTQYF
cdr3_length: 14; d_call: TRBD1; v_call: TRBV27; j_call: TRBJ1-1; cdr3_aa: CASRLTGGHTEAFF
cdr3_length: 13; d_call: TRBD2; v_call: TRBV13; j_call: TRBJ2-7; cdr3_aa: CASSSSGKSEQYF